A single sample gave rise to the 21 T cell receptor beta chains below, sequenced in a study of cytomegalovirus exposure and HLA in healthy donors. Amplification used 60 Vbeta primers and 13 Jbeta primers. The data were produced by immunoSEQ multiplex PCR, yet TCRdb's version contains in-frame clones alone and is incomplete. The sample contains about 140,000 clones, roughly 80% of which appear only once. What was sequenced was PBMCs. These receptor sequences come from a man in his thirties or forties in good health and CMV-seronegative.

The chain joins TRBV7-9 to TRBJ2-2; no reliable D call. The CDR3 extends over 13 amino acids. Trimming took 2 bases from V and 1 from J, leaving 2 bases between them. The germline V gene encodes CDR1 SEHNR and CDR2 FQNEAQ (reference sequence). Here the CDR3 DNA reads TGTGCCAGCAGCTTACTGAACACCGGGGAGCTGTTTTTT. This gives the protein CASSLLNTGELFF.

This clone appeared a few times. The J gene is TRBJ2-1, the V gene TRBV27; 9 bases fit TRBD1. Germline CDR1 and CDR2: MNHEY and SMNVEV (reference sequence). The CDR3 consists of 14 residues. Trimming cost V 6 bases and J 8 bases; bases outside gene matches: 8. In DNA form, the CDR3 reads TGTGCCAGCAGGGGACAGGGATGGAACGATGAGCAGTTCTTC. Its protein product is CASRGQGWNDEQFF.

This clone appeared a single time. One end of the junction is discordant with germline, which a read error may explain. The genes are TRBV7-9 and TRBJ2-7; D not certain. Germline assignment: CDR1 SEHNR and CDR2 FQNEAQ (reference sequence). The CDR3 runs 11 residues. The CDR3 nucleotides read TGTTCCAGCAGCTCCCCTTACGAGCAGTACTTC. Translation: CSSSSPYEQYF.

This clone was found once. This sequence joins TRBV21-1 and TRBJ2-7; the table's D gene call, TRBD1, was not cross checked with the DNA. TRBV21-1 is recorded as a pseudogene. The CDR3 runs to 15 residues. CDR3: CASSKYGTNSYEQYF. CDR3 in DNA: TGTGCCAGCAGCAAATACGGGACAAACTCCTACGAGCAGTACTTC.

J is TRBJ2-7 and V is TRBV5-1, with 8 bases matching TRBD1. With 0 bases clipped from V and 7 bases from J, the junction kept 12 bases outside the gene matches. This CDR3 is built from 16 residues. Germline V gene data show CDR1 as SGHRS and CDR2 as YFSETQ. CDR3 residues: CASSLAAAGGAEEQYF. CDR3 bases: TGCGCCAGCAGCTTGGCGGCGGCAGGGGGCGCGGAAGAGCAGTACTTC. Together with reference TRBV5-1 and TRBJ2-7, the CDR3 gives the full variable domain: KAGVTQTPRYLIKTRGQQVTLSCSPISGHRSVSWYQQTPGQGLQFLFEYFSETQRNKGNFPGRFSGRQFSNSRSEMNVSTLELGDSALYLCASSLAAAGGAEEQYFGPGTRLTVT.

The chain employs TRBV5-6 and TRBJ2-7; TRBD2 matches 12 bases. CDR1 is SGHDT, CDR2 YYEEEE, per germline. The CDR3 has 15 residues. Losses at the gene ends were 4 bases for V and 3 bases for J; bases not matched to a gene: 5. CDR3 bases: TGTGCCAGCAGCAGCGGACTAGCGGGGATCTACGAGCAGTACTTC. It translates to CASSSGLAGIYEQYF.

This chain links TRBV19 with TRBJ1-2, with a possible D match to TRBD1 (5 bases). This CDR3 has 15 amino acids. With 5 bases removed from V and 7 bases from J, the gap between germline ends came to 20 bases. The germline V gene encodes CDR1 LNHDA and CDR2 SQIVND (reference sequence). CDR3 bases: TGTGCCAGTAGTTCCCAGGGAGGTTCCAGATCTGGCTACACCTTC. Protein product: CASSSQGGSRSGYTF.

CDR3 sequence (DNA): TGCAGCGTCGCCTCAGGGAACTATGGCTACACCTTC. It translates to CSVASGNYGYTF. V and J are TRBV29-1 and TRBJ1-2; possibly TRBD1 for D (5 bases). Germline V gene lookup returns CDR1 SQVTM and CDR2 ANQGSEA. The length of the CDR3 is 12 residues. The V gene lost 6 bases and the J gene lost 2 bases, with 10 bases spanning the gap.

V and J are TRBV28 and TRBJ2-7; D remains ambiguous. The V gene's germline CDR1 is MDHEN and CDR2 SYDVKM. This CDR3 is 14 amino acids long. The V end was cut by 4 bases, the J end by 0 bases, with 10 bases between. CDR3: CASSSPGASYEQYF. The CDR3 nucleotides read TGTGCCAGCAGTTCCCCAGGCGCCTCCTACGAGCAGTACTTC.

CDR3 region: CASSIRAGASQPQHF. In DNA form, the CDR3 reads TGTGCCAGTAGTATTCGAGCAGGGGCTAGTCAGCCCCAGCATTTT. The chain joins TRBV19 to TRBJ1-5, with D possibly TRBD1 on 6 matching bases. CDR1 is LNHDA and CDR2 is SQIVND in the germline V gene (reference sequence). The CDR3 is 15 residues long. The V end lost 3 bases, the J end lost 6 bases, and 15 bases lay between the germline ends.

The rearrangement joins TRBV28 to TRBJ1-4; 9 bases are a match to TRBD1. This CDR3 contains 13 residues. J lost 9 bases, V lost 2 bases, and 1 base had no gene match. Per the germline V gene, CDR1 is MDHEN and CDR2 is SYDVKM. CDR3 region: CASSLGQGKKLFF. The CDR3, as DNA: TGTGCCAGCAGTTTAGGACAGGGGAAAAAACTGTTTTTT.

The V and J genes are TRBV4-1 and TRBJ2-5; 8 bases agree with TRBD2. The better agreement between TRBJ2-7 and the DNA end casts doubt on the J call. The germline V gene has CDR1 MGHRA and CDR2 YSYEKL. The CDR3 extends over 12 amino acids. In DNA form, the CDR3 reads TGCGCCAGCAGCCCGGGAGGGTACGAGCAGTACTTC. Amino acid sequence: CASSPGGYEQYF.

In its sample, this clone was seen a few times. The chain combines TRBV7-9 with TRBJ2-1; 14 nucleotides line up with TRBD2. J lost 6 bases, V lost 4 bases, and 8 bases had no gene match. Germline lookup yields CDR1 SEHNR and CDR2 FQNEAQ (reference sequence). The CDR3 loop spans 17 amino acids. The CDR3 spells CASSSAPGLAGGNEQFF. CDR3 nucleotides: TGTGCCAGCAGCTCCGCCCCCGGACTAGCGGGAGGCAATGAGCAGTTCTTC. The full variable domain, completed using reference TRBV7-9 and TRBJ2-1, is DTGVSQNPRHKITKRGQNVTFRCDPISEHNRLYWYRQTLGQGPEFLTYFQNEAQLEKSRLLSDRFSAERPKGSFSTLEIQRTEQGDSAMYLCASSSAPGLAGGNEQFFGPGTRLTVL.

The rearrangement joins TRBV27 to TRBJ1-1, with 7 nucleotides matching TRBD1. V shed 1 base and J 5 bases; nucleotides not matched to a gene: 7. The CDR3 is made up of 15 amino acids. Germline V CDR1 and CDR2: MNHEY, SMNVEV (reference sequence). CDR3 loop: CASSLLSGGWTEAFF. The DNA for the CDR3 is TGTGCCAGCAGTTTATTGTCAGGGGGTTGGACTGAAGCTTTCTTT.

The rearrangement joins TRBV30 to TRBJ1-1; D unclear. CDR1 GTSNPN and CDR2 SVGIG come from the germline V gene (reference sequence). CDR3 length: 13 amino acids. V shed 0 bases and J shed 5 bases, with 10 bases lying between them. The CDR3 protein is CAWSVLQSTEAFF. The DNA of the CDR3 is TGTGCCTGGAGTGTCCTCCAGTCTACTGAAGCTTTCTTT.

The genes are TRBV7-9 and TRBJ1-5; D gene uncertain. V lost 1 base and J 2 bases, leaving 6 bases between the germline ends. Germline V lookup: CDR1 SEHNR, CDR2 FQNEAQ (reference sequence). CDR3 length equals 14 residues. CDR3 coding DNA: TGTGCCAGCAGCTTAGTTAGCGGCAATCAGCCCCAGCATTTT. It codes for CASSLVSGNQPQHF.

J is TRBJ1-5 and V is TRBV5-1; no reliable D call. The CDR3 contains 13 residues. Between the trimmed V and J ends, which lost 3 bases and 7 bases, there was a span of 11 bases. Germline V gene lookup returns CDR1 SGHRS and CDR2 YFSETQ. The CDR3 bases are TGCGCCAGCAGCTCCGGAGTAAACCAGCCCCAGCATTTT. Translating it yields CASSSGVNQPQHF.

Details on this clone: At one end, the junction sequence differs from germline, possibly due to a read error. This chain joins TRBV13 and TRBJ2-5; 11 bases match TRBD1. This CDR3 spans 14 amino acids. Germline V gives CDR1 PRHDT, CDR2 FYEKMQ (reference sequence). This chain's CDR3 is CASSLGQGAREQYF. The CDR3 DNA sequence: TGTGCCAGCAGCCTAGGACAGGGGGCAAGGGAGCAGTACTTC.

The V call is TRBV7-8, the J call TRBJ1-2; D possibly corresponds to TRBD1 (6 bases). Germline V lookup: CDR1 SGHVS, CDR2 FQNEAQ. Trimming took off 1 base at V and 7 bases at J, with 16 bases between the two ends. This CDR3 region has 15 residues. The CDR3 DNA sequence: TGTGCCAGCAGCTTAGTTTTAACAGGGTACTCTGGCTACACCTTC. Protein sequence: CASSLVLTGYSGYTF.

This clone was picked up a small number of times. The chain employs TRBV18 and TRBJ1-1; D not certain. The germline V gene encodes CDR1 KGHSH and CDR2 LQKENI. CDR3 length: 12 amino acids. Trimming took 6 bases from V and 8 from J, leaving 13 bases between them. CDR3 region: CASSLLLGEAFF. The CDR3 DNA reads as TGTGCCAGCTCTCTACTACTTGGGGAAGCTTTCTTT. The entire variable domain, with the rest obtained from reference TRBV18 and TRBJ1-1, is as follows: NAGVMQNPRHLVRRRGQEARLRCSPMKGHSHVYWYRQLPEEGLKFMVYLQKENIIDESGMPKERFSAEFPKEGPSILRIQQVVRGDSAAYFCASSLLLGEAFFGQGTRLTVV.

The chain recombines TRBV6-5 with TRBJ2-7; a possible D gene is TRBD1 (7 bases). The CDR3 length is 14 residues. The germline gives CDR1 MNHEY, CDR2 SVGAGI. Between the trimmed V and J ends, which lost 6 bases and 6 bases, there was a span of 18 bases. CDR3 DNA: TGTGCCAGCAGATCCGGCGACAGGGAGGTCGAGCAGTACTTC. Protein product: CASRSGDREVEQYF.